A selection of T cell receptor beta chains follows, all from one sample in a study of cytomegalovirus exposure and HLA in healthy donors. Clones were sequenced by immunoSEQ multiplex PCR, and TCRdb holds only the in-frame ones, with some missing. This sample has about 200,000 clones; around 73% occur once, and the top ten carry over 2%. Specimen: PBMCs. The receptors originated from a woman in her 30s in good health and CMV-seropositive. Each CDR3 is given with its conserved first and last residue. D genes are given only for firm matches. The size entry is marked missing in some rows and otherwise reads once, few, many or a size class.

d_call	j_call	v_call	clone_size	cdr3_nt	cdr3_aa
TRBD2	TRBJ2-3	TRBV4-2	.	TGTGCCAGCAGGGTAGCGGGAAAGGGGTTAGGAACAGATACGCAGTATTTT	CASRVAGKGLGTDTQYF
TRBD1	TRBJ1-2	TRBV29-1	.	TGCAGCGTTGACAGGGGGCGCGGAGGCTACACCTTC	CSVDRGRGGYTF
.	TRBJ2-7	TRBV4-1	.	TGCGCCAGCAGCCACCCCGGAACGGGGACCTACGAGCAGTACTTC	CASSHPGTGTYEQYF
TRBD2	TRBJ2-3	TRBV11-3	.	TGTGCCAGCAGCTGGGGACTAGCGGGAGGTGGAACAGATACGCAGTATTTT	CASSWGLAGGGTDTQYF
.	TRBJ1-4	TRBV27	.	TGTGCCAGCAGGAGGGTTTCGCCTAATGAAAAACTGTTTTTT	CASRRVSPNEKLFF
.	TRBJ2-7	TRBV28	.	TGTGCCAGTGGGAGCCTCTACGAGCAGTACTTC	CASGSLYEQYF
.	TRBJ2-1	TRBV1	.	TGCACCAGCAGCCAGGGAGCGGGGGCGGACAATGAGCAGTTCTTC	CTSSQGAGADNEQFF
.	TRBJ1-5	TRBV9	.	TGTGCCAGCAGCGTGGGGCAGGGCGGACAGCCCCAGCATTTT	CASSVGQGGQPQHF
.	TRBJ2-5	TRBV9	.	TGTGCCAGCAGCGTAGCGGAGACCCAGTACTTC	CASSVAETQYF
TRBD1	TRBJ2-3	TRBV29-1	once	TGCAGCGTTTCTTGGGGAACAGGGGGTCGTAGCACAGATACGCAGTATTTT	CSVSWGTGGRSTDTQYF
TRBD1	TRBJ2-7	TRBV13	few	TGTGCCAGCAGCCCGGGACAGGGCGACTACGAGCAGTACTTC	CASSPGQGDYEQYF
.	TRBJ1-2	TRBV2	.	TGTGCCAGCAGTGAAGCGGGGGCCCCGACCTATGGCTACACCTTC	CASSEAGAPTYGYTF
.	TRBJ2-7	TRBV7-2	.	TGTGCCAGCAGCTTTTCCCTAACCTACGAGCAGTACTTC	CASSFSLTYEQYF
TRBD1	TRBJ1-2	TRBV9	few	TGTGCCAGCAGCGCGACAGGGTTTTCCTATGGCTACACCTTC	CASSATGFSYGYTF
TRBD2	TRBJ2-1	TRBV27	.	TGTGCCAGCAGTCAAAGGACTAGCGGGAGTCCCTACAATGAGCAGTTCTTC	CASSQRTSGSPYNEQFF
TRBD2	TRBJ2-4	TRBV30	.	TGTGCCTGGAGTGTACTCGTCGGGAGCGGGAGAAGGGGCGCCAAAAACATTCAGTACTTC	CAWSVLVGSGRRGAKNIQYF
.	TRBJ2-3	TRBV6-1	.	TGTGCCAGCAGTGCGTTAACAGATACGCAGTATTTT	CASSALTDTQYF
.	TRBJ1-4	TRBV30	.	TGTGCCTGGAGTCCACAGGGACGGAAACTGTTTTTT	CAWSPQGRKLFF
.	TRBJ2-2	TRBV6-5	.	TGTGCCACCTTTTATCCGAACACCGGGGAGCTGTTTTTT	CATFYPNTGELFF
TRBD2	TRBJ2-1	TRBV25-1	.	TGTGCCGCCAGCGGGGCCCTCTACAATGAGCAGTTCTTC	CAASGALYNEQFF
.	TRBJ1-2	TRBV5-1	.	TGCGCCAGCAGCTTGCGCACTGGTAGTATCGCCGATGGCTACACCTTC	CASSLRTGSIADGYTF
TRBD1	TRBJ2-6	TRBV18	few	TGTGCCAGCTCATCAAGGGCCGGGACAGGGCCCTCTGGGGCCAACGTCCTGACTTTC	CASSSRAGTGPSGANVLTF
TRBD2	TRBJ2-5	TRBV29-1	.	TGCAGCGTAATCGGAAGGGAGGGGCGAGAGACCCAGTACTTC	CSVIGREGRETQYF
.	TRBJ1-5	TRBV19	few	TGTGCCAGTAAGGAGTGGAATCAGCCCCAGCATTTT	CASKEWNQPQHF
TRBD2	TRBJ2-1	TRBV27	.	TGTGCCAGCAGTCTCCCCGGGACTAGCGGCAAGAGCTCCTACAATGAGCAGTTCTTC	CASSLPGTSGKSSYNEQFF
.	TRBJ1-2	TRBV28	.	TGTGCCAGCAGTTTCCGACGGGGGGTTGACTATGGCTACACCTTC	CASSFRRGVDYGYTF
.	TRBJ1-5	TRBV13	.	TGTGCCAGCAGCTTAGGGGGAGATCAGCCCCAGCATTTT	CASSLGGDQPQHF
TRBD1	TRBJ1-5	TRBV30	.	TGTGCCTGGAGCGACAGGGCAGAACAGCCCCAGCATTTT	CAWSDRAEQPQHF
.	TRBJ1-1	TRBV10-3	few	TGTGCCATCAGTGAGGGGGCCTTTGAATCCGAAGCTTTCTTT	CAISEGAFESEAFF
TRBD1	TRBJ2-3	TRBV5-4	.	TGTGCCAGCAGCCGGGTCAGGGGGCAGTCAGATACGCAGTATTTT	CASSRVRGQSDTQYF
.	TRBJ1-5	TRBV9	.	TGTGCCAGCAGCGTAGGGAGTCATAGCAATCAGCCCCAGCATTTT	CASSVGSHSNQPQHF